This T cell receptor (beta chain) stems from a study of T cells in Graves' hyperthyroidism and ophthalmopathy. Those with hyperthyroidism were 18 to 65 years old, newly diagnosed, and ill for under 2 months. The source material, RNA transcripts, was used to amplify TCR beta CDR3 regions. TCR CDR3 regions were first amplified by RT-PCR with HTBI primers. TCRdb independently ran MiXCR on the multiplex PCR reads; one entry per CDR3 protein. The sample yields roughly 400,000 distinct CDR3 sequences, 15% to 17% seen once. This clonotype showed up just a few times. Germline values: CDR1 KGHSH, CDR2 LQKENI. Deletions cut 2 bases from V and 0 bases from J, with 13 bases between. This CDR3 is built from 17 residues.

The chain carries TRBV18 and TRBJ1-4, with TRBD1 as a possible D gene (5 bases). The sequenced material came from blood. This TCR came from a woman aged 18-29 years with Graves' hyperthyroidism that later progressed to Graves' ophthalmopathy. This chain's CDR3 is CASSPTMGLTTNEKLFF. The CDR3 nucleotides are TGTGCCAGCTCACCAACCATGGGGCTCACAACTAATGAAAAACTGTTTTTT.